Below, 5 T cell receptor beta chains from the same sample are listed, as sequenced in a study of cytomegalovirus exposure and HLA in healthy donors (dated 2017 in TCRdb). Library construction relied on the immunoSEQ multiplex PCR assay. The multiplex PCR relied on a mix of 60 forward primers for TCR Vbeta segments and 13 reverse primers for TCR Jbeta segments. This is the immuneACCESS table as TCRdb keeps it, with only in-frame sequences that have V and J called. A part of the clones is gone; compared with another copy, unresolved V genes explain less than half, and the rest is unexplained. The sample's own table lists about 200,000 clones. 1.1% of the sample is in the top ten clones. Input material: PBMCs. The receptor set was obtained from a girl under 10 years old in good health and CMV-seropositive.

The chain is built from TRBV19 and TRBJ2-7; 10 positions match TRBD1. The CDR3 is made up of 14 amino acids. V shed 6 bases and J 6 bases; nucleotides not matched to a gene: 8. Germline-derived CDR1 and CDR2 are LNHDA and SQIVND (reference sequence). CDR3 region: CASRPGQGNAEQYF. The CDR3 nucleotides are TGTGCCAGTAGGCCGGGACAGGGGAACGCCGAGCAGTACTTC.

The V gene is TRBV11-2, the J gene TRBJ2-1; D gene ambiguous. The germline gives CDR1 SGHAT, CDR2 FQNNGV. The CDR3 runs 15 residues. V lost 1 base to trimming and J lost 7 bases, with 14 bases between them. CDR3 coding DNA: TGTGCCAGCAGCTTAGGGTATCATGGCAAGAATGAGCAGTTCTTC. Its translation is CASSLGYHGKNEQFF.

The chain links TRBV7-2 to TRBJ2-7, with 12 bases that match TRBD2. V lost 1 base and J lost 7; bases outside the gene matches: 5. The V gene's germline CDR1 is SGHTA and CDR2 FQGNSA. This CDR3 has 15 amino acids. This chain's CDR3 is CASSLGALAGGEQYF. The CDR3 nucleotides are TGTGCCAGCAGCTTAGGGGCCCTAGCGGGAGGGGAGCAGTACTTC.

The chain has TRBV30 and TRBJ1-1; perhaps TRBD1 as D (6 bases). Germline CDR1 is GTSNPN and CDR2 is SVGIG (reference sequence). The CDR3 has 15 amino acids. The ends were cut back, 4 bases at V and 1 base at J, with 16 bases in the middle. The CDR3 region is CAWNRPDSRNTEAFF. CDR3 DNA: TGTGCCTGGAACCGCCCGGACAGCCGGAACACTGAAGCTTTCTTT.

This rearrangement joins TRBV19 to TRBJ2-5, with TRBD2 as a possible D gene (6 bases). V shed 6 bases and J shed 4 bases, with 21 bases lying between them. The germline gives CDR1 LNHDA, CDR2 SQIVND (reference sequence). The CDR3 covers 16 residues. The CDR3 DNA is TGTGCCAGTAGGCGGGCCGCGGCTCAGGGAGGAGAGACCCAGTACTTC. Translated: CASRRAAAQGGETQYF.